Listed below are T cell receptor beta chains from one sample, sequenced in a study of response to subunit inactivated influenza vaccine. TCRdb redid the calling of the RT-PCR reads with MiXCR, one entry per CDR3 protein. Seen here are about 570,000 distinct CDR3 sequences, 10% to 12% observed once, and the top ten hold approximately 10%. The same specimen was also included in a second study, on T cells expressing NK-cell markers.

This material consisted of PBMCs from blood, taken on the day of vaccination. The receptors derive from a man aged 50 to 59 who received an inactivated influenza vaccine. Both conserved end residues are trimmed from each CDR3. Size values are once, few and many counts, or a class for expanded clones, and some rows have none.

V	J	size	CDR3
TRBV12-3/TRBV12-4	TRBJ2-6	many	ASTMSPSGANVLT
TRBV6-5	TRBJ2-1	NA	ASSFGGHFLWNEQF
TRBV20-1	TRBJ2-3	few	SARPGSITDTQY
TRBV12-3/TRBV12-4	TRBJ2-7	few	ASRSRSGTAQY
TRBV4-1	TRBJ2-2	few	ASSQEQLHAPGELF
TRBV19	TRBJ2-7	NA	ASSARLGIYEQY
TRBV21-1	TRBJ2-2	NA	ASSKGGAGGPNTGELF
TRBV7-9	TRBJ1-2	NA	ASSVDRGVFGYT
TRBV29-1	TRBJ2-1	NA	SVVFGTGTNEQF
TRBV20-1	TRBJ2-7	few	SANPGASGGYEQY
TRBV20-1	TRBJ1-6	NA	SASPRQGRNSPLH
TRBV11-2	TRBJ2-3	many	ASSFAGRSTDTQY
TRBV28	TRBJ2-3	few	ASSLYGVTDTQY
TRBV7-2	TRBJ1-2	few	ASSLGGQAKLYGYT
TRBV20-1	TRBJ2-7	many	SARLPSGGYEQY